A selection of T cell receptor beta chains follows, all from one sample in a study of identical twins. A single record per CDR3 protein comes from TCRdb applying MiXCR to the 5' RACE reads. The profile covers approximately 1.8 million distinct CDR3 sequences, with under 35% appearing a single time and about 0.27% taken by the ten largest. The sample consisted of cord blood. These receptors all stem from a newborn girl in good health. CDR3s include the opening cysteine and the closing phenylalanine or tryptophan. Each record gives: V gene, clone size, J gene, D gene, CDR3 protein, CDR3 DNA. D genes are given only for firm matches. Only some rows state a clone size, as once, few, many or a class for expanded clones.

v_call: TRBV5-5
clone_size: few
j_call: TRBJ2-4
d_call: TRBD2
cdr3_aa: CASNFRQGVRGLAGINEQYF
cdr3_nt: TGTGCCAGCAACTTCCGACAGGGGGTTCGAGGACTAGCGGGGATCAATGAGCAGTACTTC

v_call: TRBV12-5
clone_size: few
j_call: TRBJ2-1
d_call: -
cdr3_aa: CASGLPPSNEQFF
cdr3_nt: TGTGCTAGTGGTTTGCCCCCTAGCAATGAGCAGTTCTTC

v_call: TRBV12-3/TRBV12-4
clone_size: many
j_call: TRBJ1-2
d_call: -
cdr3_aa: CASSLGAGGNYGYTF
cdr3_nt: TGTGCCAGCAGTTTGGGGGCGGGTGGTAACTATGGCTACACCTTC

v_call: TRBV9
clone_size: -
j_call: TRBJ2-3
d_call: TRBD2
cdr3_aa: CASSASISGGRTDTQYF
cdr3_nt: TGTGCCAGCAGCGCTAGTATAAGCGGGGGGCGCACAGATACGCAGTATTTT

v_call: TRBV7-2
clone_size: few
j_call: TRBJ2-3
d_call: -
cdr3_aa: CASSLSSVLTDTQYF
cdr3_nt: TGTGCCAGCAGCTTGTCTAGCGTCCTCACAGATACGCAGTATTTT

v_call: TRBV20-1
clone_size: -
j_call: TRBJ2-1
d_call: -
cdr3_aa: CSASHSGHEQFF
cdr3_nt: TGCAGTGCTAGCCACAGCGGCCATGAGCAGTTCTTC

v_call: TRBV2
clone_size: -
j_call: TRBJ2-5
d_call: -
cdr3_aa: CASGGLPDLREQYF
cdr3_nt: TGTGCCAGCGGGGGACTCCCGGACCTCAGGGAGCAGTACTTC

v_call: TRBV20-1
clone_size: -
j_call: TRBJ1-2
d_call: TRBD1
cdr3_aa: CSATLDRDPGYTF
cdr3_nt: TGCAGTGCTACCCTGGACAGGGATCCGGGCTACACCTTC

v_call: TRBV5-6
clone_size: few
j_call: TRBJ1-1
d_call: -
cdr3_aa: CASSLFEGSVRAFF
cdr3_nt: TGTGCCAGCAGCTTGTTTGAGGGGTCGGTTCGAGCTTTCTTT

v_call: TRBV6-5
clone_size: few
j_call: TRBJ2-7
d_call: TRBD2
cdr3_aa: CASSYPTRKTSGSSYEQYF
cdr3_nt: TGTGCCAGCAGTTACCCCACTCGCAAGACTAGCGGGAGCTCCTACGAGCAGTACTTC

v_call: TRBV6-5
clone_size: -
j_call: TRBJ2-1
d_call: -
cdr3_aa: CASSYSGQYNEQFF
cdr3_nt: TGTGCCAGCAGTTACTCTGGCCAATACAATGAGCAGTTCTTC

v_call: TRBV20-1
clone_size: -
j_call: TRBJ1-5
d_call: -
cdr3_aa: CSARPQVLDLFNQPQHF
cdr3_nt: TGCAGTGCTAGGCCCCAGGTTCTGGACCTATTTAATCAGCCCCAGCATTTT

v_call: TRBV20-1
clone_size: once
j_call: TRBJ1-5
d_call: TRBD1
cdr3_aa: CSARDRGGSSNQPQHF
cdr3_nt: TGCAGTGCTAGGGACAGGGGGGGATCGAGCAATCAGCCCCAGCATTTT

v_call: TRBV29-1
clone_size: -
j_call: TRBJ2-1
d_call: TRBD1
cdr3_aa: CSVAGQGSYNEQVF
cdr3_nt: TGCAGCGTTGCCGGACAGGGGTCCTACAATGAGCAGGTCTTC

v_call: TRBV28
clone_size: -
j_call: TRBJ2-1
d_call: -
cdr3_aa: CASSQSPPYNEQFF
cdr3_nt: TGTGCCAGCAGCCAATCCCCTCCCTACAATGAGCAGTTCTTC

v_call: TRBV29-1
clone_size: few
j_call: TRBJ1-1
d_call: -
cdr3_aa: CSVATDRNTEAFF
cdr3_nt: TGCAGCGTCGCAACGGACAGGAACACTGAAGCTTTCTTT

v_call: TRBV5-6
clone_size: -
j_call: TRBJ2-1
d_call: -
cdr3_aa: CASSSNSNEQFF
cdr3_nt: TGTGCCAGCAGCTCAAACAGCAACGAGCAGTTCTTC

v_call: TRBV20-1
clone_size: -
j_call: TRBJ1-1
d_call: -
cdr3_aa: CSARDWRGPEAFF
cdr3_nt: TGCAGTGCTAGAGATTGGAGGGGCCCCGAAGCTTTCTTT

v_call: TRBV9
clone_size: -
j_call: TRBJ2-1
d_call: -
cdr3_aa: CASSGSSGPSNEQFF
cdr3_nt: TGTGCCAGCAGCGGGTCAAGCGGGCCCAGCAATGAGCAGTTCTTC

v_call: TRBV5-1
clone_size: many
j_call: TRBJ2-1
d_call: TRBD2
cdr3_aa: CASSDGLADYNEQFF
cdr3_nt: TGCGCCAGCAGCGACGGACTAGCGGATTACAATGAGCAGTTCTTC

v_call: TRBV2
clone_size: few
j_call: TRBJ1-2
d_call: -
cdr3_aa: CASNVDGANYGYTF
cdr3_nt: TGTGCCAGCAACGTGGACGGAGCTAACTATGGCTACACCTTC

v_call: TRBV12-3/TRBV12-4
clone_size: few
j_call: TRBJ2-6
d_call: -
cdr3_aa: CASSLTGYKSSGANVLTF
cdr3_nt: TGTGCCAGCAGTTTAACGGGATACAAGAGCTCTGGGGCCAACGTCCTGACTTTC

v_call: TRBV5-1
clone_size: -
j_call: TRBJ2-5
d_call: -
cdr3_aa: CASSLDGNNEQYF
cdr3_nt: TGCGCCAGCAGCCTGGACGGTAACAATGAGCAGTACTTC

v_call: TRBV12-3/TRBV12-4
clone_size: few
j_call: TRBJ1-1
d_call: TRBD1
cdr3_aa: CASSPPGQPNTEAFF
cdr3_nt: TGTGCCAGCAGTCCCCCGGGACAGCCGAACACTGAAGCTTTCTTT

v_call: TRBV28
clone_size: -
j_call: TRBJ1-2
d_call: -
cdr3_aa: CASSLDNNCGYTF
cdr3_nt: TGTGCCAGCAGTTTAGACAATAACTGTGGCTACACCTTC

v_call: TRBV27
clone_size: few
j_call: TRBJ1-3
d_call: -
cdr3_aa: CASSLSGRAGNTIYF
cdr3_nt: TGTGCCAGCAGTTTATCGGGTCGGGCTGGAAACACCATATATTTT

v_call: TRBV4-1
clone_size: few
j_call: TRBJ2-5
d_call: -
cdr3_aa: CASSQGSLGETQYF
cdr3_nt: TGCGCCAGCAGCCAAGGATCACTAGGGGAGACCCAGTACTTC

v_call: TRBV10-3
clone_size: -
j_call: TRBJ2-7
d_call: -
cdr3_aa: CAVSGDVSYEQYF
cdr3_nt: TGTGCCGTCAGTGGGGACGTATCCTACGAGCAGTACTTC

v_call: TRBV24-1
clone_size: -
j_call: TRBJ2-5
d_call: -
cdr3_aa: CATSDVGGADETQYF
cdr3_nt: TGTGCCACCAGTGATGTGGGGGGCGCGGATGAGACCCAGTACTTC

v_call: TRBV29-1
clone_size: many
j_call: TRBJ2-3
d_call: TRBD1
cdr3_aa: CSADTGVGTDTQYF
cdr3_nt: TGCAGCGCCGATACAGGGGTCGGCACAGATACGCAGTATTTT

v_call: TRBV10-3
clone_size: many
j_call: TRBJ2-1
d_call: -
cdr3_aa: CAISRANEQFF
cdr3_nt: TGTGCCATCTCCAGGGCAAATGAGCAGTTCTTC

v_call: TRBV9
clone_size: -
j_call: TRBJ2-5
d_call: TRBD2
cdr3_aa: CASSHSGGQGTQYF
cdr3_nt: TGTGCCAGCAGTCATAGCGGGGGCCAAGGGACCCAGTACTTC

v_call: TRBV2
clone_size: -
j_call: TRBJ2-3
d_call: TRBD2
cdr3_aa: CASSEMGGADTQYF
cdr3_nt: TGTGCCAGCAGTGAGATGGGAGGGGCAGATACGCAGTATTTT

v_call: TRBV4-1
clone_size: -
j_call: TRBJ1-5
d_call: -
cdr3_aa: CASSQEGGRTYQPQHF
cdr3_nt: TGCGCCAGCAGCCAAGAAGGAGGACGGACCTATCAGCCCCAGCATTTT

v_call: TRBV20-1
clone_size: -
j_call: TRBJ1-3
d_call: -
cdr3_aa: CSARDFGGSGNTIYF
cdr3_nt: TGCAGTGCTAGAGATTTCGGGGGCTCTGGAAACACCATATATTTT

v_call: TRBV13
clone_size: many
j_call: TRBJ2-1
d_call: TRBD1
cdr3_aa: CASSSYRGEQFF
cdr3_nt: TGTGCCAGCAGCTCATACAGGGGCGAGCAGTTCTTC

v_call: TRBV20-1
clone_size: -
j_call: TRBJ2-1
d_call: -
cdr3_aa: CSATRDLYNEQFF
cdr3_nt: TGCAGTGCTACGCGTGACCTTTACAATGAGCAGTTCTTC

v_call: TRBV5-6
clone_size: -
j_call: TRBJ2-1
d_call: -
cdr3_aa: CASSRGPGSYNEQFF
cdr3_nt: TGTGCCAGCAGCCGGGGGCCGGGGTCCTACAATGAGCAGTTCTTC

v_call: TRBV3-1
clone_size: -
j_call: TRBJ2-7
d_call: -
cdr3_aa: CASKGITYEQYF
cdr3_nt: TGTGCCAGCAAAGGGATAACCTACGAGCAGTACTTC

v_call: TRBV7-9
clone_size: -
j_call: TRBJ1-2
d_call: -
cdr3_aa: CVSRLLMGRNYGYTF
cdr3_nt: TGTGTCAGCAGGTTACTCATGGGACGGAACTATGGCTACACCTTC

v_call: TRBV9
clone_size: few
j_call: TRBJ1-1
d_call: -
cdr3_aa: CASSPQTSPNTEAFF
cdr3_nt: TGTGCCAGCAGCCCGCAGACGTCTCCGAACACTGAAGCTTTCTTT

v_call: TRBV3-1
clone_size: few
j_call: TRBJ1-4
d_call: TRBD1
cdr3_aa: CASSQEEGQGNEKLFF
cdr3_nt: TGTGCCAGCAGCCAAGAGGAGGGACAGGGGAATGAAAAACTGTTTTTT

v_call: TRBV29-1
clone_size: many
j_call: TRBJ2-3
d_call: -
cdr3_aa: CSVSSAQPTDTQYF
cdr3_nt: TGCAGCGTCTCTAGCGCCCAGCCCACAGATACGCAGTATTTT

v_call: TRBV12-3/TRBV12-4
clone_size: few
j_call: TRBJ2-4
d_call: -
cdr3_aa: CASSLSGKAKNIQYF
cdr3_nt: TGTGCCAGCAGTTTATCAGGGAAAGCCAAAAACATTCAGTACTTC

v_call: TRBV10-3
clone_size: -
j_call: TRBJ1-1
d_call: TRBD1
cdr3_aa: CAISESRTGRTEAFF
cdr3_nt: TGTGCCATCAGTGAGTCCAGGACAGGGAGGACTGAAGCTTTCTTT

v_call: TRBV20-1
clone_size: -
j_call: TRBJ2-2
d_call: TRBD2
cdr3_aa: CSARGRLAGGPNTGELFF
cdr3_nt: TGCAGTGCTAGAGGACGACTAGCGGGAGGGCCCAACACCGGGGAGCTGTTTTTT

v_call: TRBV12-3/TRBV12-4
clone_size: -
j_call: TRBJ2-3
d_call: -
cdr3_aa: CASRGTDAQYF
cdr3_nt: TGTGCCAGCAGGGGTACAGATGCGCAGTATTTT

v_call: TRBV4-2
clone_size: -
j_call: TRBJ1-1
d_call: TRBD1
cdr3_aa: CASSQRDRDNTEAFF
cdr3_nt: TGTGCCAGCAGCCAAAGGGACAGGGATAATACTGAAGCTTTCTTT

v_call: TRBV20-1
clone_size: once
j_call: TRBJ2-2
d_call: -
cdr3_aa: CSARQGGDTGELFF
cdr3_nt: TGCAGTGCTAGACAGGGGGGGGACACCGGGGAGCTGTTTTTT

v_call: TRBV6-5
clone_size: -
j_call: TRBJ2-7
d_call: -
cdr3_aa: CASSPALGGYNEQYF
cdr3_nt: TGTGCCAGCAGTCCGGCCCTAGGTGGCTACAATGAGCAGTACTTC

v_call: TRBV6-5
clone_size: -
j_call: TRBJ1-5
d_call: -
cdr3_aa: CASGGTLSNQPQHF
cdr3_nt: TGTGCCAGCGGAGGGACGCTCAGCAATCAGCCCCAGCATTTT

v_call: TRBV24-1
clone_size: -
j_call: TRBJ2-3
d_call: TRBD2
cdr3_aa: CATSEQREGADTQYF
cdr3_nt: TGTGCCACCAGTGAGCAGCGGGAGGGCGCAGATACGCAGTATTTT